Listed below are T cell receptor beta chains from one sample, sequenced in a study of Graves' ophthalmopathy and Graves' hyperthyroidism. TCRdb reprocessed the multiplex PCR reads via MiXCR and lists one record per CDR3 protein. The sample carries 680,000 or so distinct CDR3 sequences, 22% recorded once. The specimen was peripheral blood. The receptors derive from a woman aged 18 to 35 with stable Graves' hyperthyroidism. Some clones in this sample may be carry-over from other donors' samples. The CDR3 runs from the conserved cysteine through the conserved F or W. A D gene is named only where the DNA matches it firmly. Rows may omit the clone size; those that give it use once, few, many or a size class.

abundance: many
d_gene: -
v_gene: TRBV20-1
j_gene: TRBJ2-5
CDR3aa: CSARGAVQETQYF
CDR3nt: TGCAGTGCTAGAGGAGCGGTCCAAGAGACCCAGTACTTC

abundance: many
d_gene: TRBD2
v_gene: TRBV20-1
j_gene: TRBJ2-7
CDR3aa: CSASKTSGGYEQYF
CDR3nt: TGCAGTGCTAGCAAGACTAGCGGGGGCTACGAGCAGTACTTC

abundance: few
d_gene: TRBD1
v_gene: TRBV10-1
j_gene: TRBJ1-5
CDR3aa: CASSVRRGHGTELSNQPQHF
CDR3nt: TGCGCCAGCAGTGTTCGCAGGGGGCACGGTACGGAATTAAGCAATCAGCCCCAGCATTTT

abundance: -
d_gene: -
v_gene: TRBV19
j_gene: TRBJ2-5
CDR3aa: CASSSRPGETQYF
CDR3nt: TGTGCCAGTAGCTCAAGACCTGGAGAGACCCAGTACTTC

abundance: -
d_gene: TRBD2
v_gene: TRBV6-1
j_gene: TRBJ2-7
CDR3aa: CASTEIAGGVYEQYF
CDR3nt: TGTGCCAGCACCGAAATAGCGGGAGGTGTCTACGAGCAGTACTTC

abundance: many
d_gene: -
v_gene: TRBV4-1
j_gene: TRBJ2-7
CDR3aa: CASSQAGRNYEQYF
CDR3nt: TGCGCCAGCAGCCAAGCAGGACGGAACTACGAGCAGTACTTC

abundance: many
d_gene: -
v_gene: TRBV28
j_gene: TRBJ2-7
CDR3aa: CASTEQGGYEQYF
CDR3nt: TGTGCCAGCACCGAACAAGGGGGCTACGAGCAGTACTTC

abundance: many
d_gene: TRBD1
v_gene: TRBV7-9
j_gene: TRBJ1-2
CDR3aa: CASSSRQGARGYTF
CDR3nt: TGTGCCAGCAGCTCCAGACAGGGGGCTCGGGGCTACACCTTC

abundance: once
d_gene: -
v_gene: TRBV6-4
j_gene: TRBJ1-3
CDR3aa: CASSRLPKVVTGNTIYF
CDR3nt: TGTGCCAGCAGCCGACTCCCTAAGGTAGTAACTGGAAACACCATATATTTT

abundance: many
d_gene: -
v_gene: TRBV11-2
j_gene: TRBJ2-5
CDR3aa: CASSFTFGQETQYF
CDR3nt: TGTGCCAGCAGCTTCACGTTTGGGCAAGAGACCCAGTACTTC

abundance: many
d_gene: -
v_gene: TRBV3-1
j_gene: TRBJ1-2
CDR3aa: CASSQVTASYGYTF
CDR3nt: TGTGCCAGCAGCCAAGTAACGGCGTCCTATGGCTACACCTTC

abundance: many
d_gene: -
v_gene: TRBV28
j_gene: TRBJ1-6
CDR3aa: CASSFWTENSPLHF
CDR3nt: TGTGCCAGCAGTTTCTGGACAGAGAATTCACCCCTCCACTTT

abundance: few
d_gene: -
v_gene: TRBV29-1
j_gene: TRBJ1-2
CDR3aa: CSVGRGLLGGYTF
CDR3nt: TGCAGCGTTGGTCGGGGGCTGTTGGGTGGCTACACCTTC

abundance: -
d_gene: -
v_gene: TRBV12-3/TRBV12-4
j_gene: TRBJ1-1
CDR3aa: CASNPGHQNTEAFF
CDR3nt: TGTGCCAGCAACCCGGGACACCAAAACACTGAAGCTTTCTTT

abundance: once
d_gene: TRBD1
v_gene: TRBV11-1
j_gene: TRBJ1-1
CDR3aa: CASSPGQGFRNTESFF
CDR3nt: TGTGCCAGCAGCCCGGGACAGGGGTTTCGGAACACTGAATCTTTCTTT

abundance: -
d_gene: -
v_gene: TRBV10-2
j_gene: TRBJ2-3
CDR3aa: CASSGADTDTQYF
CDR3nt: TGCGCCAGCAGTGGAGCGGACACAGATACGCAGTATTTT

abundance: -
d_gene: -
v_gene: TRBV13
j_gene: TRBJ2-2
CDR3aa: CASSPTGASNTGELFF
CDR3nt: TGTGCCAGCAGCCCAACCGGGGCTTCGAACACCGGGGAGCTGTTTTTT

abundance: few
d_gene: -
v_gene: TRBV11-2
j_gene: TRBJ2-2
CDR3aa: CASSRNWGGGQLVGELFF
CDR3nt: TGTGCCAGCAGTCGGAACTGGGGAGGGGGACAACTGGTCGGGGAGCTGTTTTTT

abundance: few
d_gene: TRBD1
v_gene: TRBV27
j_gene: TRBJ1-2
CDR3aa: CASGTKTGVYGYTF
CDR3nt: TGTGCCAGCGGAACTAAGACAGGGGTTTATGGCTACACCTTC

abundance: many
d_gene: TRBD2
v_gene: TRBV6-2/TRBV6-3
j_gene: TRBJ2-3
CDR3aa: CASSSRTSLLKHDTDTQYF
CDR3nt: TGTGCCAGCAGTTCTCGGACTAGCTTACTCAAACACGACACAGATACGCAGTATTTT

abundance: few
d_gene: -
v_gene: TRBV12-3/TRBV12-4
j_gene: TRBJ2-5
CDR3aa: CASSPTTASIQYF
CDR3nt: TGTGCCAGCAGCCCAACTACCGCCAGCATCCAGTACTTC

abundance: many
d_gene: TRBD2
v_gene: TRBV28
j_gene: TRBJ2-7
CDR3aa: CASRPPAGGPGEQYF
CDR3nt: TGTGCCAGCAGACCTCCAGCGGGAGGTCCGGGCGAGCAGTACTTC

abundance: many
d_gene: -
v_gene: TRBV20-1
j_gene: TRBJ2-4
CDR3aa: CSAISEINIQYF
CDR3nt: TGCAGTGCCATAAGTGAGATCAACATTCAGTACTTC

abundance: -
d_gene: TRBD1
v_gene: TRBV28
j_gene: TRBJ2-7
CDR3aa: CASSLRPGQGPYEQYF
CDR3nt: TGTGCCAGCAGTTTACGACCGGGACAGGGGCCCTACGAGCAGTACTTC

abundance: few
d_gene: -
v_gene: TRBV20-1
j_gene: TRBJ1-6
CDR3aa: CSASGGRGNSPLHF
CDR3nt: TGCAGTGCTAGTGGGGGGCGCGGAAATTCACCCCTCCACTTT

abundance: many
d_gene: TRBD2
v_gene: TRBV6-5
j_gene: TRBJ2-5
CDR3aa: CASSSPRTSEEETQYF
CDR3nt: TGTGCCAGCAGTTCCCCCCGGACTAGCGAAGAAGAGACCCAGTACTTC

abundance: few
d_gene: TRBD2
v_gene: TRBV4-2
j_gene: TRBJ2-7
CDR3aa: CASSQGLAETSYEQYF
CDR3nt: TGTGCCAGCAGCCAAGGTCTAGCGGAGACCTCCTACGAGCAGTACTTC

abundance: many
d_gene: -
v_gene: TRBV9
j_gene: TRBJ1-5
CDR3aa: CASSVSASGNQPQHF
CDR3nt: TGTGCCAGCAGCGTTTCCGCATCTGGCAATCAGCCCCAGCATTTT

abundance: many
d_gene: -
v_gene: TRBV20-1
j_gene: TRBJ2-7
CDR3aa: CSARDSAGWKNYEQYF
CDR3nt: TGCAGTGCAAGGGACTCCGCGGGTTGGAAAAACTACGAGCAGTACTTC

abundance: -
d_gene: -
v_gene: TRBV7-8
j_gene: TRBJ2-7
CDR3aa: CASSGGISWNEQYF
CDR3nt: TGTGCCAGCAGCGGGGGGATCTCGTGGAACGAGCAGTACTTC

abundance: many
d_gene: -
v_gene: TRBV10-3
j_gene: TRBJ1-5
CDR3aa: CAISESRGDSNQPQHF
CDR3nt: TGTGCCATCAGTGAGTCGAGAGGGGATAGCAATCAGCCCCAGCATTTT

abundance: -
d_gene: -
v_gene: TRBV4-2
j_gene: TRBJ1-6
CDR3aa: CASSQEWGTNSPLHF
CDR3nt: TGTGCCAGCAGCCAAGAGTGGGGTACTAATTCACCCCTCCACTTT

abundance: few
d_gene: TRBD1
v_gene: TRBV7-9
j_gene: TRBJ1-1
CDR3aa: CASGRGITEAFF
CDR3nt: TGTGCCAGCGGCAGGGGGATAACTGAAGCTTTCTTT

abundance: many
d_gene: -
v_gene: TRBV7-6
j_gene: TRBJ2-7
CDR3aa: CASSWEGGYEQYF
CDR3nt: TGTGCCAGCAGCTGGGAGGGGGGCTACGAGCAGTACTTC

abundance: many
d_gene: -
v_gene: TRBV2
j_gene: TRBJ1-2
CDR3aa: CARGDTSNYGYTF
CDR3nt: TGTGCCAGAGGGGACACCTCTAACTATGGCTACACCTTC

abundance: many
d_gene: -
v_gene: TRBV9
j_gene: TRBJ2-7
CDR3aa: CASSSSTGGGSYEQYF
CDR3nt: TGTGCCAGCAGCTCAAGTACAGGGGGGGGATCCTACGAGCAGTACTTC

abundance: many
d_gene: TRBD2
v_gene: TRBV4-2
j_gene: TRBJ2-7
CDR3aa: CASSLPGTSGSSYEQYF
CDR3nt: TGTGCCAGCAGCCTCCCCGGGACTAGCGGTAGCTCCTACGAGCAGTACTTC

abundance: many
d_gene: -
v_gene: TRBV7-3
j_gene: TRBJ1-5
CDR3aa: CASSSDGKSNQPQHF
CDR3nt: TGTGCCAGCAGCTCGGACGGGAAAAGCAATCAGCCCCAGCATTTT

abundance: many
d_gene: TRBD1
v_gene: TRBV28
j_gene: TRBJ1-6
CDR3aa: CASSYGTGVGSPLHF
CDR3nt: TGTGCCAGCAGTTACGGGACAGGGGTAGGGTCACCCCTCCACTTT

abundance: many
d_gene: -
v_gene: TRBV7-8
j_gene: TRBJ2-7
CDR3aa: CASSLSFTGRSYEQYF
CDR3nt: TGTGCCAGCAGCCTTTCCTTCACGGGCCGATCCTACGAGCAGTACTTC

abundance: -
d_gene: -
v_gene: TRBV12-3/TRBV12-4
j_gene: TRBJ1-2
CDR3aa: CASRPGKGTYGYTF
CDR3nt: TGTGCCAGCAGACCCGGGAAGGGGACCTATGGCTACACCTTC

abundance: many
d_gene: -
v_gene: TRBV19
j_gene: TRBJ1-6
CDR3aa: CASASLDSGGSPLHF
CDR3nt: TGTGCCTCCGCGTCCCTGGACAGCGGCGGTTCACCCCTCCACTTT

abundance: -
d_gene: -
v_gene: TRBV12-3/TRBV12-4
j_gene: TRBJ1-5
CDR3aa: CASSFGWQASNQPQHF
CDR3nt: TGTGCCAGCAGTTTCGGATGGCAGGCTAGCAATCAGCCCCAGCATTTT

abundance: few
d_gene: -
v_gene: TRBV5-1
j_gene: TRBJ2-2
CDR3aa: CASSSWTRNTGELFF
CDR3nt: TGCGCCAGCAGCTCCTGGACCCGGAACACCGGGGAGCTGTTTTTT

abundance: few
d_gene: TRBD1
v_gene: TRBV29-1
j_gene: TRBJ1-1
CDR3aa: CSAYDPGQDLNTEAFF
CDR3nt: TGCAGCGCATACGACCCGGGACAGGATTTGAACACTGAAGCTTTCTTT

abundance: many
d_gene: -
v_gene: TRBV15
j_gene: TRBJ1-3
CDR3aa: CATSRVTGINSGNTIYF
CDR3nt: TGTGCCACCAGCAGAGTAACAGGGATAAACTCTGGAAACACCATATATTTT

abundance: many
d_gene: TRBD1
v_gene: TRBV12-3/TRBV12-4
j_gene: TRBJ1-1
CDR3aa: CASSPGGRNTEAFF
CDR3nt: TGTGCCAGCAGCCCAGGGGGCAGGAACACTGAAGCTTTCTTT

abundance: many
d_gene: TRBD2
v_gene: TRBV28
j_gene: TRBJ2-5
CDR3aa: CASSPNPSGGETQYF
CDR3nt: TGTGCCAGCAGTCCAAACCCCAGCGGGGGAGAGACCCAGTACTTC

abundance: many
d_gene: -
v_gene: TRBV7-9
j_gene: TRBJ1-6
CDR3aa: CASSLERGNSPLHF
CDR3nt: TGTGCCAGCAGCTTAGAAAGGGGGAATTCACCCCTCCACTTT

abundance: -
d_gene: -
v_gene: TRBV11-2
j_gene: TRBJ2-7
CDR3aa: CASSLGPRQTPNSYEQYF
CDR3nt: TGTGCCAGCAGCTTGGGTCCACGACAGACACCAAATTCCTACGAGCAGTACTTC

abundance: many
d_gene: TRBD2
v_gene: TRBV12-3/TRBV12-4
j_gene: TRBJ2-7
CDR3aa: CASSFSGGLAGKQYF
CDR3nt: TGTGCCAGCAGTTTTAGCGGCGGACTAGCGGGAAAGCAGTACTTC

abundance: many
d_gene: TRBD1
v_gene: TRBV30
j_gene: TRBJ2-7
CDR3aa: CAWTGTGVFYEQYF
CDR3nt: TGTGCCTGGACCGGGACAGGAGTATTCTACGAGCAGTACTTC

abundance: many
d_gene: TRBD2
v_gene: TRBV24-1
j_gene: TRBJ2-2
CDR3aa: CATSDPGLAGVVSAGELFF
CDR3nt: TGTGCCACCAGTGATCCGGGACTAGCGGGAGTGGTGTCCGCCGGGGAGCTGTTTTTT

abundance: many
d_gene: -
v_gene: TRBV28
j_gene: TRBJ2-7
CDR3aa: CASSAAKGPYEQYF
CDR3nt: TGTGCCAGCAGTGCCGCCAAGGGACCCTACGAGCAGTACTTC